Presented here are 4 T cell receptor beta chains from one specimen sequenced in a study of OX40 agonist ivuxolimab in advanced cancers. Sequenced by immunoSEQ multiplex PCR; TCRdb stores in-frame clones only, minus some. The sample lists over 100,000 clones, 75% to 90% occurring once. The source was CD4+ or CD8+ T cells sorted from blood, collected in a trial of the OX40 agonist ivuxolimab. These receptors all come from an adult with an advanced solid tumor such as melanoma, head and neck, liver or kidney cancer.

Only a few counts were recorded for this clone. V is TRBV6-1 and J is TRBJ2-7; 8 nucleotides match TRBD2. With 9 bases clipped from V and 0 bases from J, the junction kept 4 bases outside the gene matches. Germline V CDR1 and CDR2: MNHNS, SASEGT. There are 13 residues in the CDR3. CDR3 in DNA: TGTGCCAGTGAGGGACTAGTCTCCTACGAGCAGTACTTC. Translating gives CASEGLVSYEQYF.

The CDR3 bases are TGTGCCACCAGCCCAGGGGACGGGGCCAACGTCCTGACTTTC. Its protein is CATSPGDGANVLTF. This chain links TRBV15 with TRBJ2-6; weak D call: TRBD1 (6 bases). CDR3 length equals 14 residues. From germline, CDR1 is LNHNV and CDR2 YYDKDF (reference sequence). The V and J ends lost 5 bases and 4 bases respectively, with 9 bases between them.

The chain is built from TRBV30 and TRBJ1-2; D remains unclear. The V end was cut by 2 bases, the J end by 4 bases, with 8 bases between. CDR3 length: 12 residues. The germline V gene has CDR1 GTSNPN and CDR2 SVGIG (reference sequence). Here the CDR3 reads CAWSTGSYGYTF. The CDR3, as DNA: TGTGCCTGGAGTACCGGGAGCTATGGCTACACCTTC.

The chain joins TRBV5-4 to TRBJ2-3; D may be TRBD1 (6 bases). This CDR3 contains 15 residues. The V end lost 5 bases, the J end lost 5 bases, and 18 bases lay between the germline ends. Germline-derived CDR1 and CDR2 are SGHNT and YYREEE (reference sequence). CDR3 in DNA: TGTGCCAGCAGGAGGAGGCAGGGGCTGGAAGATACGCAGTATTTT. This gives the protein CASRRRQGLEDTQYF.